This TCR beta chain is from a study of shared clonotypes between healthy human individuals. Study at large: Aged 18 to 49, the donors were a couple of women and a few men.

CD45RO-negative cells were positively selected for CCR7, leaving out terminally differentiated effector memory CD45RA+ cells. With 5 bases clipped from V and 0 bases from J, the junction kept 7 bases outside the gene matches. CDR1 and CDR2 from the germline V gene are SNHLY and FYNNEI. This CDR3 region has 16 residues. Study-level findings and limits: Rarefaction revealed incomplete sorted-subset sequencing despite large depth. Some clonotypes were shared by all four sorted-subset donors, while others were not shared. The non-shared ones had lower generation probabilities than the shared ones. Clonotype sharing across a few donors was observed for about 5.2% of naive CD4 clonotypes.

The repertoire was sequenced with immunoSEQ multiplex PCR; TCRdb's copy has only in-frame clones and lacks some. The table lists 1.5 million to 2.5 million clones, approximately 95% of them singletons. Turning to this clone: What it binds is unknown.

This rearrangement joins TRBV2 to TRBJ2-1; 7 bases are a match to TRBD1. Sequencing was done on a sample of naive CD8+ T cells sorted from blood. This clonotype originated in a man in his late teens or twenties in good health. Here the CDR3 DNA reads TGTGCCAGCAGTCTAGGACAGGCTAGCTCCTACAATGAGCAGTTCTTC. It yields the protein CASSLGQASSYNEQFF.